These 22 T cell receptor beta chains came from one sample sequenced in a study of long-term antiretroviral therapy in people with HIV. At the survey level, the v3.0 immunoSEQ assay was run. The method was immunoSEQ multiplex PCR; TCRdb's version includes in-frame clones alone and lacks a portion of them. The sample yields around 35,000 clones, approximately 96% seen once. The specimen comprised unsorted PBMCs, sampled about 6.6 years after starting antiretroviral therapy. The receptors shown here come from a man in his thirties or forties with HIV.

The chain joins TRBV10-3 to TRBJ2-7; 7 nucleotides line up with TRBD1. The germline CDR1 and CDR2 sequences are ENHRY and SYGVKD. J was trimmed by 7 bases and V by 8 bases; bases with no gene match: 14. The CDR3 has 14 amino acids. CDR3 in DNA: TGTGCCATCCAGGGACGGGCAGGGGGAAGTGAGCAGTACTTC. Translated: CAIQGRAGGSEQYF.

This rearrangement joins TRBV5-4 to TRBJ2-1, with 12 bases matching TRBD2. V lost 4 bases, J lost 0 bases, and 5 bases stayed unmatched. The CDR3 loop spans 17 amino acids. Per the germline V gene, CDR1 is SGHNT and CDR2 is YYREEE (reference sequence). As DNA, the CDR3 is TGTGCCAGCAGCCCTGCGACTAGCGGGAGCTCCTACAATGAGCAGTTCTTC. This codes for CASSPATSGSSYNEQFF.

The J gene is TRBJ2-7, the V gene TRBV29-1; D is undetermined. CDR3 size: 12 residues. Trimming left V 7 bases short and J 0 bases short, with 10 bases between. The germline V gene has CDR1 SQVTM and CDR2 ANQGSEA. The CDR3 DNA reads as TGCAGCGCTCGACAAACCTCCTACGAGCAGTACTTC. It yields the protein CSARQTSYEQYF.

This sequence joins TRBV5-1 and TRBJ1-5, with D maybe TRBD1 (5 bases). V dropped 5 bases and J dropped 3 bases, with 15 bases sitting between them. The length of the CDR3 is 15 residues. Per the germline V gene, CDR1 is SGHRS and CDR2 is YFSETQ. CDR3: CASSLGTDSNQPQHF. CDR3 in DNA: TGCGCCAGCAGTCTCGGGACGGACTCCAATCAGCCCCAGCATTTT. Supplemented by reference TRBV5-1 and TRBJ1-5, the full variable domain reads KAGVTQTPRYLIKTRGQQVTLSCSPISGHRSVSWYQQTPGQGLQFLFEYFSETQRNKGNFPGRFSGRQFSNSRSEMNVSTLELGDSALYLCASSLGTDSNQPQHFGDGTRLSIL.

This sequence joins TRBV19 and TRBJ2-5; D is uncertain. Germline V lookup: CDR1 LNHDA, CDR2 SQIVND (reference sequence). The ends were cut back, 4 bases at V and 2 bases at J, with 11 bases in the middle. CDR3 length equals 14 residues. The CDR3 region has the DNA TGTGCCAGTAGTACCCCAGGTCAGCAAGAGACCCAGTACTTC. This translates into CASSTPGQQETQYF.

The CDR3 loop is CASSVGGGDTQYF. The CDR3 region has the DNA TGTGCCAGCAGCGTAGGAGGGGGAGATACGCAGTATTTT. The V call is TRBV9, the J call TRBJ2-3; a possible D gene is TRBD1 (6 bases). The CDR3 runs 13 residues. Germline assignment: CDR1 SGDLS and CDR2 YYNGEE. The V gene lost 0 bases and the J gene lost 5 bases, with 7 bases spanning the gap.

The chain carries TRBV7-8 and TRBJ2-2; D ambiguous. Trimming stripped 5 bases from V and 0 bases from J, with 13 bases between. CDR3 length equals 16 residues. Germline CDR1 is SGHVS and CDR2 is FQNEAQ. CDR3 sequence: CASSPLSSPNTGELFF. DNA of the CDR3: TGTGCCAGCAGCCCATTGTCCAGCCCGAACACCGGGGAGCTGTTTTTT.

The chain couples TRBV5-1 to TRBJ1-1; D not resolved. Trimming stripped 3 bases from V and 4 bases from J, with 10 bases between. Germline CDR1 SGHRS, CDR2 YFSETQ. The CDR3 has 13 amino acids. DNA for the CDR3: TGCGCCAGCAGCTCCGGAGAGGGCACTGAAGCTTTCTTT. Its protein product is CASSSGEGTEAFF.

The chain joins TRBV6-6 to TRBJ1-5; 7 bases line up with TRBD1. This CDR3 spans 13 amino acids. CDR1 and CDR2 (germline): MNHNY, SVGAGI (reference sequence). V shed 5 bases and J 3 bases; nucleotides not matched to a gene: 1. In nucleotides, the CDR3 is TGTGCCAGCAGTGGGACAGACAATCAGCCCCAGCATTTT. This translates into CASSGTDNQPQHF.

In DNA form, the CDR3 reads TGTGCCAGCAGCGGGACAGGAACTACCGGGGAGCTGTTTTTT. It encodes CASSGTGTTGELFF. The genes are TRBV2 and TRBJ2-2; the match to TRBD1 covers 8 bases. In germline, CDR1 is SNHLY, CDR2 FYNNEI. The CDR3 has 14 amino acids. The ends lost 6 bases at V and 5 bases at J; junction bases unmatched: 5. The variable domain in full, completed from reference TRBV2 and TRBJ2-2, reads EPEVTQTPSHQVTQMGQEVILRCVPISNHLYFYWYRQILGQKVEFLVSFYNNEISEKSEIFDDQFSVERPDGSNFTLKIRSTKLEDSAMYFCASSGTGTTGELFFGEGSRLTVL.

The chain has TRBV5-4 and TRBJ2-7, with 7 bases identical to TRBD2. This CDR3 is 16 amino acids long. V was clipped by 3 bases and J by 7 bases; unmatched bases: 16. CDR1 and CDR2 from the germline V gene are SGHNT and YYREEE (reference sequence). The CDR3 is CASSYRAGNPSGEQYF. DNA for the CDR3: TGTGCCAGCAGCTATAGAGCGGGGAATCCTTCTGGGGAGCAGTACTTC.

The chain uses TRBV6-6 and TRBJ1-1; D unresolved. Germline V gene lookup returns CDR1 MNHNY and CDR2 SVGAGI (reference sequence). The CDR3 runs 13 residues. V lost 0 bases and J 4 bases, leaving 6 bases between the germline ends. CDR3 sequence reads: CASSYSRSTEAFF. The CDR3 DNA sequence: TGTGCCAGCAGTTACTCCCGTAGCACTGAAGCTTTCTTT.

CDR3 amino acids: CASSLGPRGSGNTIYF. CDR3 coding DNA: TGTGCCAGCAGCTTAGGGCCTAGGGGATCTGGAAACACCATATATTTT. This chain links TRBV7-9 with TRBJ1-3, with D perhaps matching TRBD1 (5 bases). With 1 base removed from V and 1 base from J, the gap between germline ends came to 11 bases. Germline values: CDR1 SEHNR, CDR2 FQNEAQ (reference sequence). This CDR3 spans 16 amino acids.

V usage is TRBV6-5 and J usage is TRBJ2-7; 10 nucleotides match TRBD1. Trimming cost V 5 bases and J 5 bases; bases outside gene matches: 9. Germline CDR1 is MNHEY and CDR2 is SVGAGI. The CDR3 consists of 15 residues. CDR3 bases: TGTGCCAGCAGTGCCCCGGGACAGGGGAGGCACGAGCAGTACTTC. Protein sequence: CASSAPGQGRHEQYF.

This clone was picked up a small number of times. J is TRBJ1-1 and V is TRBV27; 7 bases map to TRBD1. The CDR3 has 16 amino acids. Germline CDR1 is MNHEY and CDR2 is SMNVEV (reference sequence). The ends lost 5 bases at V and 0 bases at J; junction bases unmatched: 9. CDR3 region: CASSPHPTGMNTEAFF. CDR3 in DNA: TGTGCCAGCAGTCCCCACCCGACAGGGATGAACACTGAAGCTTTCTTT.

This clone was found once. The chain combines TRBV7-2 with TRBJ2-5; tentative D call: TRBD1 (5 bases). The germline V gene encodes CDR1 SGHTA and CDR2 FQGNSA. V was trimmed by 3 bases and J by 5 bases, leaving 13 bases between them. This CDR3 spans 14 amino acids. CDR3 nucleotides: TGTGCCAGCAGCTTCTTATTGGGGCCGGAGACCCAGTACTTC. This gives the protein CASSFLLGPETQYF. Filled out from reference TRBV7-2 and TRBJ2-5, the complete variable domain reads GAGVSQSPSNKVTEKGKDVELRCDPISGHTALYWYRQSLGQGLEFLIYFQGNSAPDKSGLPSDRFSAERTGGSVSTLTIQRTQQEDSAVYLCASSFLLGPETQYFGPGTRLLVL.

This sequence joins TRBV28 and TRBJ1-6; 7 nucleotides match TRBD1. Germline CDR1 is MDHEN and CDR2 is SYDVKM. V dropped 6 bases and J dropped 10; count of bases not matched to a gene: 9. The CDR3 runs 14 residues. This chain's CDR3 is CASRFGTEGSPLHF. In DNA form, the CDR3 reads TGTGCCAGCAGGTTCGGGACAGAAGGATCACCCCTCCACTTT.

The chain recombines TRBV2 with TRBJ2-1; no definite D call. CDR1 and CDR2 (germline): SNHLY, FYNNEI. Trimming shortened V by 7 bases and J by 5 bases, and 9 bases separated the two germline ends. The CDR3 is made up of 12 amino acids. The CDR3: CASKGGHNEQFF. The CDR3 bases are TGTGCCAGCAAAGGCGGCCACAATGAGCAGTTCTTC.

The chain employs TRBV7-3 and TRBJ2-4, with 8 nucleotides matching TRBD1. Looked up from germline, CDR1 is SGHTA and CDR2 is FQGTGA. V lost 4 bases, J lost 8 bases, and 10 bases stayed unmatched. The CDR3 consists of 15 residues. The CDR3: CASSSHRDRWDIQYF. The CDR3 DNA follows: TGTGCCAGCAGCTCCCATAGGGACAGGTGGGACATTCAGTACTTC.

The chain joins TRBV6-5 to TRBJ2-7; no reliable D call. Germline V gene sequence: CDR1 MNHEY, CDR2 SVGAGI. The V end lost 8 bases, the J end lost 0 bases, and 8 bases lay between the germline ends. The CDR3 contains 12 residues. The CDR3 sequence is CASAASSYEQYF. The CDR3 DNA is TGTGCCAGCGCAGCGAGCTCCTACGAGCAGTACTTC.

The chain joins TRBV6-6 to TRBJ2-1, with 8 bases aligning to TRBD2. CDR3 size: 13 residues. V was pared by 4 bases and J by 10 bases, with 6 bases of the junction left unmatched. Germline V lookup: CDR1 MNHNY, CDR2 SVGAGI (reference sequence). The CDR3 nucleotides read TGTGCCAGCAGTTTACCAGCGGGAGAGGAGCAGTTCTTC. The encoded protein is CASSLPAGEEQFF.

This sequence joins TRBV5-5 and TRBJ1-5; D remains ambiguous. The germline V gene encodes CDR1 SGHKS and CDR2 YYEKEE (reference sequence). Trimming removed 2 bases at V and 8 bases at J, with 14 bases between. This CDR3 has 14 residues. The CDR3 DNA sequence: TGTGCCAGCAGCTTCGACGGCTTCGGAGAGCCCCAGCATTTT. Translating gives CASSFDGFGEPQHF.